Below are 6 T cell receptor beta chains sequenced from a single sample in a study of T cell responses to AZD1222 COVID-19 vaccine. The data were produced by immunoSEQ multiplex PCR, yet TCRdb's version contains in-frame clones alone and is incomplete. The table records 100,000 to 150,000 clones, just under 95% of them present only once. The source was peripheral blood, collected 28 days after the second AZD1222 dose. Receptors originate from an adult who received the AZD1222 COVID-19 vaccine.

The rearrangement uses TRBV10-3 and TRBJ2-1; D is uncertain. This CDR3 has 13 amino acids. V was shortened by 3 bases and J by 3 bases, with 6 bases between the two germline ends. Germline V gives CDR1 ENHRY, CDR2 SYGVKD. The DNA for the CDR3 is TGTGCCATCAGTGACAGTGTCTACAATGAGCAGTTCTTC. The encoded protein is CAISDSVYNEQFF.

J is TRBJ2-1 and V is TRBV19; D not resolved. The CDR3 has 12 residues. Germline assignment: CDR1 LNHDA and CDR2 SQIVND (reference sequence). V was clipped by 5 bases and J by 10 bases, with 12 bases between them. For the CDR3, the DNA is TGTGCCAGTAGTCCATACCGTGGGGAGCAGTTCTTC. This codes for CASSPYRGEQFF.

The CDR3 coding sequence is TGCAGCGTCTCGATGGGACAGGGGGCGTCTGGGGCCAACGTCCTGACTTTC. Amino acid sequence: CSVSMGQGASGANVLTF. The V and J genes are TRBV29-1 and TRBJ2-6, with 12 positions matching TRBD1. J lost 1 base, V lost 6 bases, and 7 bases had no gene match. The CDR3 has 17 residues. Looked up from germline, CDR1 is SQVTM and CDR2 is ANQGSEA.

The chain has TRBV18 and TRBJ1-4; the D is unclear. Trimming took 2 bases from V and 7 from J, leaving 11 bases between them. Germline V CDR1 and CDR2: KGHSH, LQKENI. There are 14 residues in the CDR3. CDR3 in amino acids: CASSPDGGIEKLFF. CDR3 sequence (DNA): TGTGCCAGCTCACCAGACGGAGGAATTGAAAAACTGTTTTTT.

The CDR3 nucleotides read TGCAGCGTTGCCGATGGTGGAGGCTACACCTTC. This codes for CSVADGGGYTF. The chain links TRBV29-1 to TRBJ1-2, with D hard to call. Germline V CDR1 and CDR2: SQVTM, ANQGSEA. The CDR3 runs to 11 residues. V was trimmed by 4 bases and J by 8 bases, leaving 11 bases between them.

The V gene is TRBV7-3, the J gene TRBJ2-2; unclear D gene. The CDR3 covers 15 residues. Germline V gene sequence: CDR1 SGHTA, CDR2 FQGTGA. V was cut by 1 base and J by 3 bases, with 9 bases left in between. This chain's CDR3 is CASSLRARDTGELFF. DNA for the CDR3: TGTGCCAGCAGCTTAAGGGCTAGGGACACCGGGGAGCTGTTTTTT.